This entry lists 5 T cell receptor beta chains sequenced from one sample in a study of blood T cell repertoires in COVID-19. Clones were read by immunoSEQ multiplex PCR, and TCRdb kept only the in-frame ones, dropping some. The sample records around 13,000 clones, less than 95% being singletons. Sequencing was carried out using peripheral blood. The receptor source for this set is a human donor in a cohort sampled during active COVID-19.

This chain joins TRBV27 and TRBJ2-7, with D unclear. The CDR3 loop spans 14 amino acids. V was pared by 3 bases and J by 0 bases, with 9 bases between. In germline, CDR1 is MNHEY, CDR2 SMNVEV (reference sequence). The CDR3 region has the DNA TGTGCCAGCAGTTTCAGGCCAAGCTCCTACGAGCAGTACTTC. This sequence encodes CASSFRPSSYEQYF.

The rearrangement joins TRBV24-1 to TRBJ2-3; D possibly corresponds to TRBD1 (6 bases). This CDR3 is 16 amino acids long. Trimming removed 1 base at V and 3 bases at J, with 13 bases between. Germline lookup yields CDR1 KGHDR and CDR2 SFDVKD. The CDR3 region has the DNA TGTGCCACCAGTGATTTTAATCGGCAGGGGACAGATACGCAGTATTTT. The encoded protein is CATSDFNRQGTDTQYF.

The gene calls are TRBV7-9 and TRBJ2-1; D may be TRBD2 (6 bases). The V end was cut by 3 bases, the J end by 5 bases, with 17 bases between. The CDR3 has 16 amino acids. Per germline, CDR1 SEHNR and CDR2 FQNEAQ (reference sequence). The DNA for the CDR3 is TGTGCCAGCAGCTTTAGCGGCACAGCAATTAACAATGAGCAGTTCTTC. Translating gives CASSFSGTAINNEQFF.

CDR3 sequence: CASSSRDRDYNEQFF. The CDR3, as DNA: TGTGCCAGCAGCTCCCGGGACAGGGACTACAATGAGCAGTTCTTC. The chain employs TRBV11-2 and TRBJ2-1; 9 bases agree with TRBD1. V was clipped by 4 bases and J by 3 bases; unmatched bases: 4. CDR3 length: 15 amino acids. Germline values: CDR1 SGHAT, CDR2 FQNNGV.

The rearrangement uses TRBV3-1 (or the pseudogene TRBV3-2) and TRBJ1-5; 10 bases fit TRBD1. The germline CDR1 and CDR2 sequences are LGHDT and YNNKEL (reference sequence). This CDR3 region has 16 residues. V shed 2 bases, J shed 5 bases, and the junction held 6 bases outside the gene matches. In DNA form, the CDR3 reads TGTGCCAGCAGCCAAACGGGACAGGGGAGCCATCAGCCCCAGCATTTT. Amino acids: CASSQTGQGSHQPQHF.